Listed below are T cell receptor beta chains from one sample, sequenced in a study of T cells in Graves' hyperthyroidism and ophthalmopathy. MiXCR, applied by TCRdb to the multiplex PCR reads, yields one record per CDR3 protein. Of 490,000 or so distinct CDR3 sequences listed, 20% are singletons. The sequenced sample consisted of blood. These receptors all stem from a man aged 35-49 years with Graves' ophthalmopathy. Both conserved end residues are part of each CDR3. A D gene is named only where the DNA matches it firmly. Clone size is stated in some rows and not others, as once, few, many or a class when expanded.

.	TRBV12-3/TRBV12-4	TRBJ1-6	.	11	CASSLGPTLHF	TGTGCCAGCAGTTTGGGTCCTACCCTCCACTTT
.	TRBV19	TRBJ2-1	TRBD2	16	CASSKRTSGSRNEQFF	TGTGCCAGTAGTAAACGGACTAGCGGGAGTAGGAATGAGCAGTTCTTC
few	TRBV20-1	TRBJ2-7	TRBD2	14	CSAPSAGGGYEQYF	TGCAGTGCACCTTCCGCGGGGGGAGGCTACGAGCAGTACTTC
many	TRBV12-3/TRBV12-4	TRBJ2-4	.	14	CASSLGGPKNIQYF	TGTGCCAGCAGTTTGGGGGGGCCCAAAAACATTCAGTACTTC
few	TRBV29-1	TRBJ2-5	.	10	CSVGEETQYF	TGCAGCGTTGGGGAAGAGACCCAGTACTTC
.	TRBV4-1	TRBJ2-1	TRBD2	18	CASSQDPRASGSVYEQFF	TGCGCCAGCAGCCAAGATCCGCGCGCTAGCGGGAGTGTATATGAGCAGTTCTTC
.	TRBV6-2/TRBV6-3	TRBJ1-1	.	15	CASAQGDTLNTEAFF	TGTGCCAGCGCCCAAGGGGACACTCTGAACACTGAAGCTTTCTTT
few	TRBV6-1	TRBJ1-1	.	14	CASSETGSDTEAFF	TGTGCCAGCAGTGAAACGGGGTCCGACACTGAAGCTTTCTTT
.	TRBV2	TRBJ1-4	.	18	CASSEALRQFSTNEKLFF	TGTGCCAGCAGTGAAGCGCTTCGACAGTTTTCAACTAATGAAAAACTGTTTTTT
few	TRBV20-1	TRBJ1-5	.	15	CSARPWTVTNQPQHF	TGCAGTGCTAGACCCTGGACAGTTACCAATCAGCCCCAGCATTTT